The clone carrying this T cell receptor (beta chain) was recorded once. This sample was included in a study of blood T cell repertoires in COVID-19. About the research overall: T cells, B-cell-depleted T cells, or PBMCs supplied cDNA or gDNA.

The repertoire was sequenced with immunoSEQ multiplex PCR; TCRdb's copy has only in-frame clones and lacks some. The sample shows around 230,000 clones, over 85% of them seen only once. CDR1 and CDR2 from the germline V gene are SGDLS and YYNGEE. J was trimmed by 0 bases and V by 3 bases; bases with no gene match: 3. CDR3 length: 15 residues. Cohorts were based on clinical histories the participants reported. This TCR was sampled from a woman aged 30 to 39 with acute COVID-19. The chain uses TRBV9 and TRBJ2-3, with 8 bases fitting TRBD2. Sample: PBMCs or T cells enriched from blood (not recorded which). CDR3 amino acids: CASSAGGASTDTQYF. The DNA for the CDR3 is TGTGCCAGCAGCGCCGGGGGGGCTAGCACAGATACGCAGTATTTT.